This TCR beta chain was identified during a study of blood T cell repertoires in COVID-19. On the study more broadly: PBMCs, B-cell-depleted T cells, or T cells were the source of the cDNA or gDNA that made up the material.

Everyone who took part was roughly 18 to 90 years old, and they came from about 25 US areas. The CDR3 contains 12 residues. Between the trimmed V and J ends, which lost 6 bases and 1 base, there was a span of 7 bases. Germline V lookup: CDR1 SEHNR, CDR2 FQNEAQ (reference sequence). The repertoire was sequenced with immunoSEQ multiplex PCR; TCRdb's copy has only in-frame clones and lacks some. The sample contains 200,000 to 250,000 clones, approximately 78% of which appear only once. V is TRBV7-9 and J is TRBJ2-7; D not certain. The clonotype was recovered from a man in his forties who had recovered from COVID-19. Sequenced sample: PBMCs or T cells enriched from blood (not recorded which). CDR3 DNA sequence: TGTGCCAGCAGTCCCCTATCCTACGAGCAGTACTTC. Translated, it gives CASSPLSYEQYF.